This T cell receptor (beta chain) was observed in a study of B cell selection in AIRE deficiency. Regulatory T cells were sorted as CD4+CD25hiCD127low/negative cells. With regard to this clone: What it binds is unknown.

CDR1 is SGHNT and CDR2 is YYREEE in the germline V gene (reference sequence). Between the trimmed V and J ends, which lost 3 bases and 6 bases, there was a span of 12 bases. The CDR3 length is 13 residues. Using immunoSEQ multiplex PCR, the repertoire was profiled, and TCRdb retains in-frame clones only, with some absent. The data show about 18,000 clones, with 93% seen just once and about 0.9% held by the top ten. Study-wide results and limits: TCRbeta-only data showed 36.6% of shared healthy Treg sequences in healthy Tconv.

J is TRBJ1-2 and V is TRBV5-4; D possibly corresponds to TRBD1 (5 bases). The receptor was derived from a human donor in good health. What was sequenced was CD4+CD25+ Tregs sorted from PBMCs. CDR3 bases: TGTGCCAGCAGCTCAATCGGACATGATGGCTACACCTTC. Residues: CASSSIGHDGYTF.